Listed below are T cell receptor beta chains from one sample, sequenced in a study of cytomegalovirus exposure and HLA in healthy donors. The method was immunoSEQ multiplex PCR; TCRdb's version includes in-frame clones alone and lacks a portion of them. This sample carries some 160,000 clones, approximately 78% of them seen once, and the ten largest clones take approximately 4.2%. The material sequenced was PBMCs. Receptors originate from a woman between 35 and 50 years old in good health and CMV-seropositive. Both conserved end residues are part of each CDR3. Fields, in order: D gene, clone size, J gene, V gene, CDR3 protein, CDR3 DNA. D genes are given only for firm matches. Clone size is shown for a subset of rows, as once, few, many or a class of expanded clone.

d_call: TRBD1
clone_size: NA
j_call: TRBJ1-2
v_call: TRBV7-2
cdr3_aa: CASSLEARGRGYGYTF
cdr3_nt: TGTGCCAGCAGCTTAGAAGCCAGGGGGCGCGGCTATGGCTACACCTTC

d_call: NA
clone_size: NA
j_call: TRBJ2-7
v_call: TRBV30
cdr3_aa: CACSEAYEQYF
cdr3_nt: TGTGCCTGCTCGGAGGCCTACGAGCAGTACTTC

d_call: TRBD2
clone_size: NA
j_call: TRBJ2-1
v_call: TRBV9
cdr3_aa: CASHPGTSGPEQFF
cdr3_nt: TGTGCCAGCCATCCCGGGACTAGCGGGCCTGAGCAGTTCTTC

d_call: TRBD2
clone_size: NA
j_call: TRBJ2-5
v_call: TRBV7-9
cdr3_aa: CASSSISGGGPGVQETQYF
cdr3_nt: TGTGCCAGCAGCTCCATCTCCGGGGGGGGGCCGGGGGTCCAAGAGACCCAGTACTTC

d_call: TRBD2
clone_size: NA
j_call: TRBJ2-1
v_call: TRBV6-1
cdr3_aa: CASRPSGGAYEQFF
cdr3_nt: TGTGCCAGCAGGCCCAGCGGGGGGGCCTATGAGCAGTTCTTC

d_call: TRBD2
clone_size: NA
j_call: TRBJ2-1
v_call: TRBV5-1
cdr3_aa: CASSLGLAGGQVNNEQFF
cdr3_nt: TGCGCCAGCAGCCTGGGACTAGCGGGGGGGCAGGTAAACAATGAGCAGTTCTTC

d_call: NA
clone_size: few
j_call: TRBJ1-1
v_call: TRBV19
cdr3_aa: CAARRATEAFF
cdr3_nt: TGTGCAGCGAGAAGAGCGACTGAAGCTTTCTTT

d_call: NA
clone_size: NA
j_call: TRBJ2-7
v_call: TRBV28
cdr3_aa: CASSLGRGSYEQYF
cdr3_nt: TGTGCCAGCAGTTTAGGGCGGGGATCCTACGAGCAGTACTTC

d_call: TRBD1
clone_size: NA
j_call: TRBJ2-7
v_call: TRBV30
cdr3_aa: CAWDRDSLLGQYF
cdr3_nt: TGTGCCTGGGACCGGGACAGCTTGCTGGGGCAGTACTTC

d_call: TRBD1
clone_size: NA
j_call: TRBJ1-2
v_call: TRBV30
cdr3_aa: CAWRPVDRGGNYGYTF
cdr3_nt: TGTGCCTGGAGGCCCGTGGACAGGGGAGGTAACTATGGCTACACCTTC

d_call: TRBD2
clone_size: NA
j_call: TRBJ2-1
v_call: TRBV13
cdr3_aa: CASSSDPSSGTFYNEQFF
cdr3_nt: TGTGCCAGCAGCTCCGACCCTTCAAGCGGGACGTTCTACAATGAGCAGTTCTTC

d_call: TRBD1
clone_size: NA
j_call: TRBJ1-2
v_call: TRBV7-9
cdr3_aa: CASSLVVQGDGGHTF
cdr3_nt: TGTGCCAGCAGCTTAGTCGTCCAGGGGGACGGGGGCCACACCTTC

d_call: TRBD2
clone_size: once
j_call: TRBJ2-2
v_call: TRBV11-2
cdr3_aa: CASSPGLAGYGELFF
cdr3_nt: TGTGCCAGCAGCCCCGGACTAGCGGGATACGGGGAGCTGTTTTTT

d_call: NA
clone_size: NA
j_call: TRBJ1-2
v_call: TRBV30
cdr3_aa: CAWSLISTRGGNYGYTF
cdr3_nt: TGTGCCTGGAGCCTTATTTCAACAAGGGGGGGGAACTATGGCTACACCTTC

d_call: NA
clone_size: NA
j_call: TRBJ1-1
v_call: TRBV29-1
cdr3_aa: CSVEEYGQRDTEAFF
cdr3_nt: TGCAGCGTTGAAGAATATGGACAGAGGGACACTGAAGCTTTCTTT

d_call: NA
clone_size: NA
j_call: TRBJ2-3
v_call: TRBV15
cdr3_aa: CATSGWDTMTDTQYF
cdr3_nt: TGTGCCACCAGTGGATGGGACACCATGACAGATACGCAGTATTTT

d_call: NA
clone_size: NA
j_call: TRBJ1-1
v_call: TRBV11-3
cdr3_aa: CASSLTGFNTEAFF
cdr3_nt: TGTGCCAGCAGCCTAACAGGGTTCAACACTGAAGCTTTCTTT

d_call: NA
clone_size: NA
j_call: TRBJ2-7
v_call: TRBV7-9
cdr3_aa: CASSLDLGANEQYF
cdr3_nt: TGTGCCAGCAGCTTAGATCTAGGTGCGAACGAGCAGTACTTC

d_call: NA
clone_size: NA
j_call: TRBJ1-4
v_call: TRBV19
cdr3_aa: CASSTPSWTEGKGEKLFF
cdr3_nt: TGTGCCAGTAGTACGCCTTCTTGGACAGAAGGAAAGGGTGAAAAACTGTTTTTT

d_call: NA
clone_size: NA
j_call: TRBJ1-6
v_call: TRBV14
cdr3_aa: CASSHDSNSPLHF
cdr3_nt: TGTGCCAGCAGCCATGACAGTAATTCACCCCTCCACTTT

d_call: TRBD2
clone_size: few
j_call: TRBJ2-6
v_call: TRBV19
cdr3_aa: CASSRTGTSSPGANVLTF
cdr3_nt: TGTGCCAGTAGTCGGACGGGGACTAGCTCCCCTGGGGCCAACGTCCTGACTTTC

d_call: NA
clone_size: NA
j_call: TRBJ1-2
v_call: TRBV9
cdr3_aa: CASSVAPGDGYTF
cdr3_nt: TGTGCCAGCAGCGTAGCTCCCGGGGATGGCTACACCTTC

d_call: NA
clone_size: NA
j_call: TRBJ2-2
v_call: TRBV9
cdr3_aa: CASSGDYPRIGELFF
cdr3_nt: TGTGCCAGCAGTGGAGACTACCCGAGGATCGGGGAGCTGTTTTTT

d_call: NA
clone_size: NA
j_call: TRBJ2-7
v_call: TRBV4-2
cdr3_aa: CASSQGSVAYEQYF
cdr3_nt: TGTGCCAGCAGCCAAGGGTCCGTAGCCTACGAGCAGTACTTC

d_call: NA
clone_size: NA
j_call: TRBJ2-3
v_call: TRBV7-2
cdr3_aa: CASSHKVQVSTDTQYF
cdr3_nt: TGTGCCAGCAGCCATAAGGTCCAGGTTAGCACAGATACGCAGTATTTT

d_call: TRBD1
clone_size: NA
j_call: TRBJ1-6
v_call: TRBV7-9
cdr3_aa: CASSPLQGDNSPLHF
cdr3_nt: TGTGCCAGCAGCCCACTTCAGGGGGACAATTCACCCCTCCACTTT

d_call: TRBD1
clone_size: NA
j_call: TRBJ2-5
v_call: TRBV7-7
cdr3_aa: CASSYQRTGAETQYF
cdr3_nt: TGTGCCAGCAGCTACCAGCGGACAGGGGCAGAGACCCAGTACTTC

d_call: TRBD1
clone_size: once
j_call: TRBJ2-2
v_call: TRBV5-1
cdr3_aa: CASSPGQGTSAGELFF
cdr3_nt: TGCGCCAGCAGCCCTGGACAGGGGACTTCTGCCGGGGAGCTGTTTTTT

d_call: TRBD1
clone_size: NA
j_call: TRBJ1-1
v_call: TRBV19
cdr3_aa: CASSSGGTNTEAFF
cdr3_nt: TGTGCCAGTAGCTCAGGGGGAACGAACACTGAAGCTTTCTTT

d_call: TRBD1
clone_size: NA
j_call: TRBJ2-4
v_call: TRBV28
cdr3_aa: CASRRDRVDIQYF
cdr3_nt: TGTGCCAGTCGCCGAGACAGGGTGGACATTCAGTACTTC

d_call: NA
clone_size: few
j_call: TRBJ2-3
v_call: TRBV4-3
cdr3_aa: CASSQAHGTDTQYF
cdr3_nt: TGCGCCAGCAGCCAGGCCCACGGCACAGATACGCAGTATTTT

d_call: NA
clone_size: NA
j_call: TRBJ2-2
v_call: TRBV11-2
cdr3_aa: CASSLSGALNTGELFF
cdr3_nt: TGTGCCAGCAGCTTGAGTGGGGCCTTGAACACCGGGGAGCTGTTTTTT

d_call: TRBD1
clone_size: once
j_call: TRBJ1-4
v_call: TRBV7-9
cdr3_aa: CASSSPQGVNEKLFF
cdr3_nt: TGTGCCAGCAGCTCCCCTCAGGGGGTTAATGAAAAACTGTTTTTT

d_call: NA
clone_size: NA
j_call: TRBJ2-1
v_call: TRBV9
cdr3_aa: CASSVQGYSYNEQFF
cdr3_nt: TGTGCCAGCAGCGTCCAGGGTTACTCCTACAATGAGCAGTTCTTC

d_call: NA
clone_size: NA
j_call: TRBJ2-3
v_call: TRBV5-4
cdr3_aa: CASSTGDASTDTQYF
cdr3_nt: TGTGCCAGCAGCACCGGAGACGCTAGCACAGATACGCAGTATTTT

d_call: TRBD1
clone_size: NA
j_call: TRBJ2-1
v_call: TRBV7-3
cdr3_aa: CASSRDSYNEQFF
cdr3_nt: TGTGCCAGCAGCCGGGACAGCTACAATGAGCAGTTCTTC

d_call: NA
clone_size: NA
j_call: TRBJ1-6
v_call: TRBV13
cdr3_aa: CASSPGSEWGSPLHF
cdr3_nt: TGTGCCAGCAGCCCCGGTTCGGAATGGGGCTCACCCCTCCACTTT

d_call: NA
clone_size: NA
j_call: TRBJ2-5
v_call: TRBV19
cdr3_aa: CASSVGRGQETQYF
cdr3_nt: TGTGCCAGTAGTGTGGGCAGGGGACAAGAGACCCAGTACTTC

d_call: NA
clone_size: NA
j_call: TRBJ2-7
v_call: TRBV27
cdr3_aa: CASRPTDYSYEQYF
cdr3_nt: TGTGCCAGCAGGCCGACAGATTACTCCTACGAGCAGTACTTC

d_call: TRBD2
clone_size: NA
j_call: TRBJ2-7
v_call: TRBV5-1
cdr3_aa: CASNPDTGGDEQYF
cdr3_nt: TGCGCCAGCAACCCGGACACGGGAGGTGACGAGCAGTACTTC

d_call: TRBD1
clone_size: NA
j_call: TRBJ1-4
v_call: TRBV9
cdr3_aa: CASSVDRGNEKLFF
cdr3_nt: TGTGCCAGCAGCGTAGACAGGGGAAATGAAAAACTGTTTTTT

d_call: NA
clone_size: NA
j_call: TRBJ1-5
v_call: TRBV19
cdr3_aa: CASSHDRNQPQHF
cdr3_nt: TGTGCCAGTAGTCATGACAGAAATCAGCCCCAGCATTTT

d_call: NA
clone_size: few
j_call: TRBJ1-1
v_call: TRBV4-1
cdr3_aa: CASSQDESGKLTEAFF
cdr3_nt: TGCGCCAGCAGCCAAGATGAATCCGGGAAACTGACTGAAGCTTTCTTT

d_call: TRBD1
clone_size: NA
j_call: TRBJ2-5
v_call: TRBV28
cdr3_aa: CASSSGGVETQYF
cdr3_nt: TGTGCCAGCAGCTCAGGGGGAGTAGAGACCCAGTACTTC

d_call: NA
clone_size: NA
j_call: TRBJ1-5
v_call: TRBV5-5
cdr3_aa: CASSSGGTNQPQHF
cdr3_nt: TGTGCCAGCAGCTCGGGGGGGACCAATCAGCCCCAGCATTTT

d_call: TRBD1
clone_size: few
j_call: TRBJ1-6
v_call: TRBV30
cdr3_aa: CATHRGPNSPLHF
cdr3_nt: TGTGCCACGCACAGGGGACCTAATTCACCCCTCCACTTT

d_call: TRBD2
clone_size: NA
j_call: TRBJ2-7
v_call: TRBV9
cdr3_aa: CASSARTSGEQYF
cdr3_nt: TGTGCCAGCAGCGCACGGACTAGCGGCGAGCAGTACTTC

d_call: TRBD1
clone_size: NA
j_call: TRBJ1-1
v_call: TRBV29-1
cdr3_aa: CSVAGGAAEAFF
cdr3_nt: TGCAGCGTCGCAGGGGGCGCCGCTGAAGCTTTCTTT

d_call: NA
clone_size: NA
j_call: TRBJ2-1
v_call: TRBV28
cdr3_aa: CASSLSRRFGGPYNEQFF
cdr3_nt: TGTGCCAGCAGTTTATCCCGCCGTTTCGGGGGACCCTACAATGAGCAGTTCTTC

d_call: NA
clone_size: NA
j_call: TRBJ1-2
v_call: TRBV6-5
cdr3_aa: CASSPELREGYTF
cdr3_nt: TGTGCCAGCAGCCCGGAGCTCAGAGAGGGCTACACCTTC

d_call: TRBD1
clone_size: NA
j_call: TRBJ1-6
v_call: TRBV4-1
cdr3_aa: CASSQVAGQGLSYNSPLHF
cdr3_nt: TGCGCCAGCAGCCAAGTAGCGGGACAGGGCCTCTCCTATAATTCACCCCTCCACTTT

d_call: NA
clone_size: NA
j_call: TRBJ1-2
v_call: TRBV4-3
cdr3_aa: CASSQTPLNYGYTF
cdr3_nt: TGCGCCAGCAGCCAAACACCTTTGAACTATGGCTACACCTTC

d_call: TRBD2
clone_size: NA
j_call: TRBJ2-4
v_call: TRBV30
cdr3_aa: CAWSVRGGGNIQYF
cdr3_nt: TGTGCCTGGAGTGTACGGGGGGGAGGGAACATTCAGTACTTC